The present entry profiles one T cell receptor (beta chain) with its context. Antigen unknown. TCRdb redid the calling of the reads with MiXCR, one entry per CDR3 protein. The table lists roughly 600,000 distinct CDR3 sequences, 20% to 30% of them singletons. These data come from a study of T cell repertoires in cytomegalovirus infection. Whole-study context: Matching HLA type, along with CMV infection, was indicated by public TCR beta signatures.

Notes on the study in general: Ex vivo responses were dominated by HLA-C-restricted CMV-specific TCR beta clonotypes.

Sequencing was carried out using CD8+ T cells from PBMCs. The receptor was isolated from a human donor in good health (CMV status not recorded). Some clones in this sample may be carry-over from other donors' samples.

CDR3 sequence: CASSEAEDKPTSYEQYF. For the CDR3, the DNA is TGTGCCAGCAGTGAAGCAGAGGACAAACCAACTTCCTACGAGCAGTACTTC. The chain couples TRBV2 to TRBJ2-7, with D possibly matching TRBD1 (5 bases). The V gene's germline CDR1 is SNHLY and CDR2 FYNNEI. The CDR3 length is 17 residues. The ends were cut back, 0 bases at V and 1 base at J, with 16 bases in the middle.